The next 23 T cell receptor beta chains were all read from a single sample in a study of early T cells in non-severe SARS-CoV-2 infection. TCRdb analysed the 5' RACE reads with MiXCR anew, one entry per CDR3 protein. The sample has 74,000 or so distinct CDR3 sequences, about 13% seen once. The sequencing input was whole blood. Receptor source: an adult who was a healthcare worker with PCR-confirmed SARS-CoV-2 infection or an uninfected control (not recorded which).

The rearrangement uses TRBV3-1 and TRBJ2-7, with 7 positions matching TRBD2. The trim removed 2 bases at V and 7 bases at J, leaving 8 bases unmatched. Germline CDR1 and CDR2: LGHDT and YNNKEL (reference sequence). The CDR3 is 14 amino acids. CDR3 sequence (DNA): TGTGCCAGCAGCCAACTAGCGGCAACTGGGGAGCAGTACTTC. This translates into CASSQLAATGEQYF.

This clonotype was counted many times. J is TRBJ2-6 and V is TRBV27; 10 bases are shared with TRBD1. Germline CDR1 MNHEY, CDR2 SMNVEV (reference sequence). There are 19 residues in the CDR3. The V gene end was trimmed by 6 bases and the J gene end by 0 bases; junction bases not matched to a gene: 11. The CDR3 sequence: CASRPGWGQGYSGANVLTF. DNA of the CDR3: TGTGCCAGCAGGCCGGGCTGGGGACAGGGGTACTCTGGGGCCAACGTCCTGACTTTC.

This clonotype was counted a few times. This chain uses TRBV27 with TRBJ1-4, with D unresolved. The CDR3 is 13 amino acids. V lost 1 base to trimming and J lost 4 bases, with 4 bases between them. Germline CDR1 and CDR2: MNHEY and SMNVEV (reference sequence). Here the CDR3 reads CASSLFFNEKLFF. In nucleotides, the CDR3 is TGTGCCAGCAGTTTATTTTTTAATGAAAAACTGTTTTTT. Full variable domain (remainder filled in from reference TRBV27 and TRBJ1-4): EAQVTQNPRYLITVTGKKLTVTCSQNMNHEYMSWYRQDPGLGLRQIYYSMNVEVTDKGDVPEGYKVSRKEKRNFPLILESPSPNQTSLYFCASSLFFNEKLFFGSGTQLSVL.

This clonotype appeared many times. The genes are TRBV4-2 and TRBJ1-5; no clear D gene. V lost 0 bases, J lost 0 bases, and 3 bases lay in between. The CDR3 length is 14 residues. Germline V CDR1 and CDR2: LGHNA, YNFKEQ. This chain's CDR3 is CASSQDGSNQPQHF. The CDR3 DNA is TGTGCCAGCAGCCAAGATGGTAGCAATCAGCCCCAGCATTTT.

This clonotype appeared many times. In nucleotides, the CDR3 is TGTGCCAGCAGTGATCGGGACAGAGGTGCAGATACGCAGTATTTT. The encoded protein is CASSDRDRGADTQYF. This chain joins TRBV6-1 and TRBJ2-3, with TRBD1 identical over 7 bases. J lost 4 bases, V lost 3 bases, and 7 bases had no gene match. Germline assignment: CDR1 MNHNS and CDR2 SASEGT. The CDR3 length is 15 residues.

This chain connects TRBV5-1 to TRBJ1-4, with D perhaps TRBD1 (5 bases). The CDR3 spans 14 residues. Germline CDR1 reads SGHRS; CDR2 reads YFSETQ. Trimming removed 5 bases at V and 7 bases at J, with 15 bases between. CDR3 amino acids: CASRLDGGTEKLFF. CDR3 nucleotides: TGCGCCAGCAGACTGGACGGGGGGACTGAAAAACTGTTTTTT.

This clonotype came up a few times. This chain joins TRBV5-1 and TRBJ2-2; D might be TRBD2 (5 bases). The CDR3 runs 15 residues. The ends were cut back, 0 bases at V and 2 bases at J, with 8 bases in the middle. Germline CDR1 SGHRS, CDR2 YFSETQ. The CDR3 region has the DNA TGCGCCAGCAGCTTGGGGACTTTCAACACCGGGGAGCTGTTTTTT. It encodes CASSLGTFNTGELFF.

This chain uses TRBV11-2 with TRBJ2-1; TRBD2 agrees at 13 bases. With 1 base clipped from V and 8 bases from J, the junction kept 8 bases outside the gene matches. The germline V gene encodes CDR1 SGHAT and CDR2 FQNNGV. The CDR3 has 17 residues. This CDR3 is CASSLGLAGGRKDEQFF. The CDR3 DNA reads TGTGCCAGCAGCTTAGGACTAGCGGGAGGAAGAAAGGATGAGCAGTTCTTC. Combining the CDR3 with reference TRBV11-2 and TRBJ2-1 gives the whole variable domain EAGVAQSPRYKIIEKRQSVAFWCNPISGHATLYWYQQILGQGPKLLIQFQNNGVVDDSQLPKDRFSAERLKGVDSTLKIQPAKLEDSAVYLCASSLGLAGGRKDEQFFGPGTRLTVL.

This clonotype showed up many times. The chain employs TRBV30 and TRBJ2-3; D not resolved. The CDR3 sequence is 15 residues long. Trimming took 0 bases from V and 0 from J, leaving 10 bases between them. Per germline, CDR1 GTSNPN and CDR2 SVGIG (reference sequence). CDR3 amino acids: CAWSVWGQSTDTQYF. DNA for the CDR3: TGTGCCTGGAGTGTTTGGGGTCAAAGCACAGATACGCAGTATTTT. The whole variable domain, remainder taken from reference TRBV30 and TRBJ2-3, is SQTIHQWPATLVQPVGSPLSLECTVEGTSNPNLYWYRQAAGRGLQLLFYSVGIGQISSEVPQNLSASRPQDRQFILSSKKLLLSDSGFYLCAWSVWGQSTDTQYFGPGTRLTVL.

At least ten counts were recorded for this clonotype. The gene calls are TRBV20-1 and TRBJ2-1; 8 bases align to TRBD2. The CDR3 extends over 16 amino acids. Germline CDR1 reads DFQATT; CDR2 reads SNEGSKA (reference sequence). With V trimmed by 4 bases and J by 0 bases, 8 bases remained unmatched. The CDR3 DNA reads TGCAGTGCTACTATTAGCGGGAAAAGCTCCTACAATGAGCAGTTCTTC. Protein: CSATISGKSSYNEQFF.

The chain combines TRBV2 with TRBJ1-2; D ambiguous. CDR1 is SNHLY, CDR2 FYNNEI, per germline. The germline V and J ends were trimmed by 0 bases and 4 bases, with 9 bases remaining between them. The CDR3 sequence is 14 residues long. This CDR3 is CASSEARGSYGYTF. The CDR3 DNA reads TGTGCCAGCAGTGAAGCGCGCGGGTCCTATGGCTACACCTTC.

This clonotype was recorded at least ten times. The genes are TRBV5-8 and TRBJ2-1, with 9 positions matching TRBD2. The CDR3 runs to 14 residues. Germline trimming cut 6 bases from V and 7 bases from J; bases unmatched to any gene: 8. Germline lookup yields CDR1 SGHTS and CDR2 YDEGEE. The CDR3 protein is CASNHGLARNEQFF. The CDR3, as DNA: TGTGCCAGCAACCACGGACTAGCGCGTAATGAGCAGTTCTTC.

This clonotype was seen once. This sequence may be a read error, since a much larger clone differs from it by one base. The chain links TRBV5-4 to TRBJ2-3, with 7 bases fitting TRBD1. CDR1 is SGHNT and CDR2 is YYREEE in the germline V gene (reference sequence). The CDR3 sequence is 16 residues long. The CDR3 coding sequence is TGTGCCAGCAGCTGGGAACCAACAGGGGTCACAGATACGCCGTATTTT. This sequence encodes CASSWEPTGVTDTPYF.

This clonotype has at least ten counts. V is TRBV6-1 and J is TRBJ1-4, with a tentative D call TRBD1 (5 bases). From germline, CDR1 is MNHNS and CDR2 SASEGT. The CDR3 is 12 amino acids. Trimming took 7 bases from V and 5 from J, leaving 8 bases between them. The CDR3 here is CASTRDNEKLFF. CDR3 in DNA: TGTGCCAGCACAAGGGACAATGAAAAACTGTTTTTT.

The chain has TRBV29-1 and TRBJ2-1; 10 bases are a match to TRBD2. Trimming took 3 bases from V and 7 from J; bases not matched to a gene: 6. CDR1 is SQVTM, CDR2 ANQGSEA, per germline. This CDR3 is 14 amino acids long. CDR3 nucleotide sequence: TGCAGCGTTGACCTAGCGGGAGTTGCGAATGAGCAGTTCTTC. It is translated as CSVDLAGVANEQFF.

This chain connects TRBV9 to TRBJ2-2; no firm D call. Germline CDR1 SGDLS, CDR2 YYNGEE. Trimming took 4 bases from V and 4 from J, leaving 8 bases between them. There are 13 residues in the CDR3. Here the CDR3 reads CASSSSPTGELFF. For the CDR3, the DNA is TGTGCCAGCAGCTCCAGTCCCACCGGGGAGCTGTTTTTT.

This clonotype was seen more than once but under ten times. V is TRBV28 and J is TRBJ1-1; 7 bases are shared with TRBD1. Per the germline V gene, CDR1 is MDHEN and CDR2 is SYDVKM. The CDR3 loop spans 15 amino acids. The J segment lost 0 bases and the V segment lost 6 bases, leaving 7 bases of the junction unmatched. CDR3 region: CASRIRGLVNTEAFF. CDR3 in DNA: TGTGCCAGCAGGATTAGGGGGCTTGTGAACACTGAAGCTTTCTTT.

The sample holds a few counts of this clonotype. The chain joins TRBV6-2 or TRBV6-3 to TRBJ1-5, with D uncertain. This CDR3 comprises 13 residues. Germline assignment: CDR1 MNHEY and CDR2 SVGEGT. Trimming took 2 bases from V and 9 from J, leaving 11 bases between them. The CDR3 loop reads CASSYDPGRPQHF. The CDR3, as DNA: TGTGCCAGCAGTTACGACCCCGGTAGGCCCCAGCATTTT.

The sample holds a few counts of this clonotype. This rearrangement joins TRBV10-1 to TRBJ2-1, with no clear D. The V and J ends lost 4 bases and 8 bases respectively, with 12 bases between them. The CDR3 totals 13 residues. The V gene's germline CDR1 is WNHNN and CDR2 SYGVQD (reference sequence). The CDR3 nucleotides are TGCGCCAGCAGTGGATTTATGGTCGATGAGCAGTTCTTC. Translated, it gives CASSGFMVDEQFF.

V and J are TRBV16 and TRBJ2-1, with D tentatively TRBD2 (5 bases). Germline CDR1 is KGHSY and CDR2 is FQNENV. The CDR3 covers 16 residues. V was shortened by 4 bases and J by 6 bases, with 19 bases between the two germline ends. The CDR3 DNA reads TGTGCCAGCAGCCCCCAAGGCGGGCAATCCCTCAATGAGCAGTTCTTC. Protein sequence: CASSPQGGQSLNEQFF.

CDR3 protein: CASSWKRTGDTGELFF. The CDR3 coding sequence is TGTGCCAGCAGTTGGAAACGGACAGGTGACACCGGGGAGCTGTTTTTT. V usage is TRBV12-3 or TRBV12-4 and J usage is TRBJ2-2, with 7 nucleotides matching TRBD1. The CDR3 contains 16 residues. With 4 bases clipped from V and 3 bases from J, the junction kept 8 bases outside the gene matches.

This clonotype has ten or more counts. The CDR3 region has the DNA TGTGCCAGCATGGGGTGGGGCAGGCGTTACGAGCAGTACTTC. This sequence encodes CASMGWGRRYEQYF. The rearrangement uses TRBV25-1 and TRBJ2-7; maybe TRBD1 (5 bases). This CDR3 comprises 14 residues. V was cut by 7 bases and J by 4 bases, with 17 bases left in between. Germline V gene sequence: CDR1 MGHDK, CDR2 SYGVNS.

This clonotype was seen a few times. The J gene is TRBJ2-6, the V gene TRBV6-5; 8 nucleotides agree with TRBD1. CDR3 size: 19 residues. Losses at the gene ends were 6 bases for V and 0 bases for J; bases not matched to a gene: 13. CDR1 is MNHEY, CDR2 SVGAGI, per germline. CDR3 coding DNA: TGTGCCAGCAGCCATACCACAGGGGGGCGAGCCTCTGGGGCCAACGTCCTGACTTTC. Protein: CASSHTTGGRASGANVLTF.